The 25 T cell receptor beta chains below were found in one sample sequenced in a study of blood T cell repertoires in COVID-19. Generated by immunoSEQ multiplex PCR, the TCRdb table keeps only in-frame clones and is missing some. The sample lists 15,000 or so clones; around 86% were seen once. The source material was peripheral blood. The receptors were sampled from a human donor in a cohort sampled during active COVID-19.

In this sample, this clone turned up a few times. The chain is built from TRBV6-2 or TRBV6-3 and TRBJ2-7; 7 bases align to TRBD1. The germline V gene has CDR1 MNHEY and CDR2 SVGEGT. With 0 bases clipped from V and 0 bases from J, the junction kept 2 bases outside the gene matches. The CDR3 has 15 residues. The chain's CDR3 is CASSYSGDSSYEQYF. The CDR3 bases are TGTGCCAGCAGTTACTCAGGGGACAGCTCCTACGAGCAGTACTTC.

The chain employs TRBV7-2 and TRBJ2-3; perhaps TRBD2 as D (5 bases). This CDR3 has 15 amino acids. Looked up from germline, CDR1 is SGHTA and CDR2 is FQGNSA. The V end was cut by 4 bases, the J end by 2 bases, with 13 bases between. CDR3 loop: CASSSSLGNTDTQYF. Written as DNA, the CDR3 is TGTGCCAGCAGCTCTAGCTTAGGGAACACAGATACGCAGTATTTT.

The rearrangement links TRBV3-1 (or the pseudogene TRBV3-2) to TRBJ2-3; D possibly corresponds to TRBD1 (6 bases). This CDR3 region has 13 residues. The germline gives CDR1 LGHDT, CDR2 YNNKEL (reference sequence). V lost 7 bases and J lost 3, with 11 bases in between. CDR3 nucleotides: TGTGCCAGCACCCCTCAGGGGACAGATACGCAGTATTTT. Translated: CASTPQGTDTQYF.

The chain recombines TRBV4-3 with TRBJ1-6, with D possibly TRBD1 on 5 matching bases. Per germline, CDR1 LGHNA and CDR2 YSLEER. The V gene lost 0 bases and the J gene lost 6 bases, with 12 bases spanning the gap. The CDR3 covers 16 residues. The CDR3 coding sequence is TGCGCCAGCAGCCAAGAACGTCAGGGAAGTAATTCACCCCTCCACTTT. Its translation is CASSQERQGSNSPLHF.

The chain is built from TRBV13 and TRBJ1-3; 7 bases line up with TRBD1. CDR3 length equals 17 residues. Germline V gene lookup returns CDR1 PRHDT and CDR2 FYEKMQ (reference sequence). V gave up 5 bases and J gave up 8 bases; unmatched junction bases: 18. Written as DNA, the CDR3 is TGTGCCAGCAGCGACACTCAACAGGGGTTGTGGCGGCACACCATATATTTT. Protein: CASSDTQQGLWRHTIYF.

This clone was seen just once. The chain combines TRBV4-3 with TRBJ1-6; D not resolved. The CDR3 has 17 amino acids. Germline values: CDR1 LGHNA, CDR2 YSLEER. The V end lost 0 bases, the J end lost 0 bases, and 9 bases lay between the germline ends. The CDR3 bases are TGCGCCAGCAGCCAAGAGGGCACCCTCTCCTATAATTCACCCCTCCACTTT. Encoded protein: CASSQEGTLSYNSPLHF.

CDR3 region: CASSLTGVSEQYF. The CDR3 region has the DNA TGTGCCAGCAGTCTTACAGGGGTCTCCGAGCAGTACTTC. This chain uses TRBV12-3 or TRBV12-4 with TRBJ2-7; TRBD1 matches 7 bases. CDR3 size: 13 residues. V shed 5 bases and J 6 bases; nucleotides not matched to a gene: 7.

The rearrangement uses TRBV10-3 and TRBJ2-3; 7 bases are a match to TRBD1. Germline V CDR1 and CDR2: ENHRY, SYGVKD. After removal of 6 bases from V and 2 bases from J, the junction contained 17 bases not matched to a gene. CDR3 length: 18 residues. The CDR3 nucleotides are TGTGCCATCAGAGGGGACAGACATAACAACCATGACACAGATACGCAGTATTTT. Its protein is CAIRGDRHNNHDTDTQYF.

This clone was observed once. The rearrangement joins TRBV4-3 to TRBJ2-3; D unclear. CDR1 LGHNA and CDR2 YSLEER come from the germline V gene. The V end was cut by 1 base, the J end by 6 bases, with 17 bases between. The CDR3 is made up of 16 amino acids. CDR3 in amino acids: CASSQGGEPRADTQYF. The CDR3 nucleotides are TGCGCCAGCAGCCAAGGAGGTGAGCCGAGAGCCGATACGCAGTATTTT.

The chain employs TRBV18 and TRBJ2-5; D is uncertain. The V gene's germline CDR1 is KGHSH and CDR2 LQKENI. The CDR3 loop spans 13 amino acids. Trimming removed 2 bases from V and 3 bases from J, with 7 bases in between. The CDR3 loop is CASSPITEETQYF. The CDR3 DNA reads TGTGCCAGCTCACCAATAACTGAAGAGACCCAGTACTTC.

This chain connects TRBV18 to TRBJ2-7, with D perhaps matching TRBD2 (7 bases). CDR1 is KGHSH, CDR2 LQKENI, per germline. The length of the CDR3 is 15 residues. The V end lost 3 bases, the J end lost 2 bases, and 14 bases lay between the germline ends. Written as DNA, the CDR3 is TGTGCCAGCTCACCGGTGGGGGGGGCTACCTACGAGCAGTACTTC. This gives the protein CASSPVGGATYEQYF.

The chain uses TRBV7-9 and TRBJ2-4; TRBD1 matches 8 bases. The length of the CDR3 is 18 residues. Trimming at V came to 5 bases and at J to 9 bases, leaving 21 bases not matched to a gene. Germline CDR1 is SEHNR and CDR2 is FQNEAQ (reference sequence). The CDR3 DNA is TGTGCCAGCAGCGTGACAGGGGACGGCATAAGGTTGACCACCATTCAGTACTTC. This gives the protein CASSVTGDGIRLTTIQYF.

This chain joins TRBV11-2 and TRBJ2-5, with D possibly TRBD2 on 6 matching bases. V shed 4 bases and J shed 7 bases, with 10 bases lying between them. CDR3 length: 12 amino acids. Per germline, CDR1 SGHAT and CDR2 FQNNGV. The CDR3 nucleotides are TGTGCCAGCAGCTGGGACGGGGGGACCCAGTACTTC. Translated, it gives CASSWDGGTQYF.

This clone has just one count. The chain combines TRBV5-6 with TRBJ2-7, with 11 bases aligning to TRBD1. With V trimmed by 4 bases and J by 6 bases, 6 bases remained unmatched. The CDR3 has 14 amino acids. The germline gives CDR1 SGHDT, CDR2 YYEEEE. Here the CDR3 DNA reads TGTGCCAGCAGCCACATAGGGACAGGGGGCGAGCAGTACTTC. It translates to CASSHIGTGGEQYF.

The chain has TRBV6-5 and TRBJ2-1, with D unresolved. The V gene's germline CDR1 is MNHEY and CDR2 SVGAGI. Trimming cost V 6 bases and J 8 bases, with 8 bases left between them. CDR3 size: 11 residues. This chain's CDR3 is CASRRYYEQFF. CDR3 DNA: TGTGCCAGCAGGCGCTATTATGAGCAGTTCTTC.

This clone has just a few counts. The chain uses TRBV6-2 or TRBV6-3 and TRBJ1-6; TRBD1 agrees at 8 bases. In germline, CDR1 is MNHEY, CDR2 SVGEGT. The CDR3 is made up of 13 amino acids. V was clipped by 6 bases and J by 8 bases; unmatched bases: 3. The CDR3 is CASSDRGHSPLHF. Written as DNA, the CDR3 is TGTGCCAGCAGCGACAGGGGACATTCACCCCTCCACTTT.

The J gene is TRBJ2-3, the V gene TRBV9, with a weak D call TRBD2 (5 bases). CDR1 and CDR2 from the germline V gene are SGDLS and YYNGEE. The CDR3 has 13 amino acids. V was pared by 0 bases and J by 6 bases, with 8 bases between. The CDR3 is CASSVGPGDTQYF. The CDR3 DNA sequence: TGTGCCAGCAGCGTAGGTCCGGGGGATACGCAGTATTTT.

The chain recombines TRBV23-1 with TRBJ1-5, with a weak D call TRBD1 (6 bases). TRBV23-1 is marked as an open reading frame, function uncertain. This CDR3 region has 15 residues. V was pared by 0 bases and J by 4 bases, with 10 bases between. CDR3 DNA sequence: TGCGCCAGCAGTCAATCTACACAGGGTAATCAGCCCCAGCATTTT. Translated, it gives CASSQSTQGNQPQHF.

CDR3: CASSQEQGAGGYTF. In DNA form, the CDR3 reads TGTGCCAGCAGCCAAGAACAGGGGGCCGGCGGCTACACCTTC. The chain has TRBV4-2 and TRBJ1-2, with 9 bases identical to TRBD1. From germline, CDR1 is LGHNA and CDR2 YNFKEQ. V lost 0 bases to trimming and J lost 8 bases; unmatched junction nucleotides: 4. The CDR3 contains 14 residues.

The rearrangement links TRBV6-1 to TRBJ1-1; D remains ambiguous. V lost 2 bases and J lost 1, with 8 bases in between. Looked up from germline, CDR1 is MNHNS and CDR2 is SASEGT. This CDR3 comprises 14 residues. CDR3: CASSESPQNTEAFF. The CDR3 DNA sequence: TGTGCCAGCAGTGAATCGCCACAGAACACTGAAGCTTTCTTT.

This chain uses TRBV6-5 with TRBJ2-2; D is ambiguous. This CDR3 comprises 16 residues. Trimming stripped 0 bases from V and 0 bases from J, with 8 bases between. Germline values: CDR1 MNHEY, CDR2 SVGAGI. The CDR3 reads CASSYSMSSNTGELFF. In DNA form, the CDR3 reads TGTGCCAGCAGTTACTCGATGAGTTCGAACACCGGGGAGCTGTTTTTT.

The rearrangement uses TRBV18 and TRBJ2-2; the match to TRBD1 covers 7 bases. J gave up 4 bases and V 2 bases, and 7 bases lay outside the gene matches. The CDR3 sequence is 16 residues long. Looked up from germline, CDR1 is KGHSH and CDR2 is LQKENI. The DNA of the CDR3 is TGTGCCAGCTCACCAATACCGGGACAGATCACCGGGGAGCTGTTTTTT. This sequence encodes CASSPIPGQITGELFF.

V gene TRBV9 combines with J gene TRBJ2-1; a weak D match, TRBD1 (6 bases). Trimming removed 0 bases from V and 0 bases from J, with 13 bases in between. This CDR3 contains 17 residues. Germline values: CDR1 SGDLS, CDR2 YYNGEE. As DNA, the CDR3 is TGTGCCAGCAGCGTAGGGCTACAGGGTTACTCCTACAATGAGCAGTTCTTC. This sequence encodes CASSVGLQGYSYNEQFF.

CDR3 in DNA: TGTGCCAGCAGCCGAAAATTCTACAGGGACCTCCCTCGGGAGCAGTACTTC. Residues: CASSRKFYRDLPREQYF. J is TRBJ2-7 and V is TRBV3-1 (or the pseudogene TRBV3-2), with a possible D match to TRBD1 (6 bases). V was trimmed by 4 bases and J by 7 bases, leaving 26 bases between them. Per the germline V gene, CDR1 is LGHDT and CDR2 is YNNKEL (reference sequence). This CDR3 has 17 residues.

The rearrangement links TRBV12-5 to TRBJ2-1; 7 bases align to TRBD2. The CDR3 has 15 amino acids. Germline lookup yields CDR1 LGHNT and CDR2 FRNRAP. The junction had 4 bases not matched to a gene; V was cut back by 1 base and J by 4 bases. The CDR3 nucleotides are TGTGCTAGTGGTTTGGACCGGACTAGATACAATGAGCAGTTCTTC. Amino acids: CASGLDRTRYNEQFF.